These 29 T cell receptor beta chains originate from one sample sequenced in a study of blood T cell repertoires in COVID-19. Assay: immunoSEQ multiplex PCR; the TCRdb copy retains only in-frame clones and omits some. The sample shows 250,000 to 300,000 clones, around 89% of them seen only once. Input material: peripheral blood. These receptors were taken from a woman aged 55-69 years with COVID-19, enrolled during active disease.

Here the CDR3 DNA reads TGTGCCAGTAGTACAAGTCAGGGGTTCTATGGCTACACCTTC. It translates to CASSTSQGFYGYTF. The rearrangement uses TRBV19 and TRBJ1-2, with a tentative D call TRBD1 (6 bases). With 4 bases removed from V and 4 bases from J, the gap between germline ends came to 13 bases. The CDR3 length is 14 residues. Germline CDR1 LNHDA, CDR2 SQIVND (reference sequence). The variable domain in full, completed from reference TRBV19 and TRBJ1-2, reads DGGITQSPKYLFRKEGQNVTLSCEQNLNHDAMYWYRQDPGQGLRLIYYSQIVNDFQKGDIAEGYSVSREKKESFPLTVTSAQKNPTAFYLCASSTSQGFYGYTFGSGTRLTVV.

This chain connects TRBV2 to TRBJ1-3; D ambiguous. V shed 6 bases and J shed 0 bases, with 12 bases lying between them. The CDR3 loop spans 15 amino acids. Germline V gene lookup returns CDR1 SNHLY and CDR2 FYNNEI. The CDR3 bases are TGTGCCAGCAGCCGCGACCGGAGCTCTGGAAACACCATATATTTT. This encodes CASSRDRSSGNTIYF.

In its sample, this clone was seen a few times. The V and J genes are TRBV19 and TRBJ1-3; D is undetermined. Germline-derived CDR1 and CDR2 are LNHDA and SQIVND (reference sequence). The CDR3 totals 14 residues. The V gene lost 5 bases and the J gene lost 0 bases, with 8 bases spanning the gap. This chain's CDR3 is CASSPDFSGNTIYF. The CDR3 coding sequence is TGTGCCAGTAGTCCAGACTTCTCTGGAAACACCATATATTTT.

The V call is TRBV19, the J call TRBJ1-2, with D perhaps TRBD1 (6 bases). V gave up 3 bases and J gave up 2 bases, with 13 bases separating them. The CDR3 length is 15 residues. The germline gives CDR1 LNHDA, CDR2 SQIVND (reference sequence). The DNA for the CDR3 is TGTGCCAGTAGTATCCGGGACATATTAAACTATGGCTACACCTTC. Translated: CASSIRDILNYGYTF.

DNA of the CDR3: TGTGCCAGCAGCGAGTTCCAGGGACACAGTTTTGAAGCTTTCTTT. Its protein product is CASSEFQGHSFEAFF. V is TRBV6-2 or TRBV6-3 and J is TRBJ1-1; a weak D match, TRBD1 (6 bases). V dropped 6 bases and J dropped 7 bases, with 21 bases sitting between them. This CDR3 contains 15 residues. From germline, CDR1 is MNHEY and CDR2 SVGEGT.

About this clone: The sample carries other DNA sequences with the same CDR3. V is TRBV6-6 and J is TRBJ1-1; the D gene is possibly TRBD1 (5 bases). The germline gives CDR1 MNHNY, CDR2 SVGAGI (reference sequence). This CDR3 region has 15 residues. The V end lost 0 bases, the J end lost 2 bases, and 10 bases lay between the germline ends. CDR3 coding DNA: TGTGCCAGCAGTTACTCGAGGGGAGGAAACACTGAAGCTTTCTTT. The encoded protein is CASSYSRGGNTEAFF.

The V gene is TRBV5-1, the J gene TRBJ1-2, with 7 nucleotides matching TRBD1. This CDR3 is built from 15 residues. Unmatched junction bases numbered 9, after V lost 4 bases and J lost 3 bases. CDR1 and CDR2 from the germline V gene are SGHRS and YFSETQ. CDR3 in amino acids: CASSRETGSDYGYTF. In DNA, the CDR3 is TGCGCCAGCAGCCGGGAGACAGGGAGTGACTATGGCTACACCTTC.

The chain combines TRBV11-2 with TRBJ1-1; tentative D call: TRBD1 (5 bases). This CDR3 region has 15 residues. The V end was cut by 5 bases, the J end by 11 bases, with 24 bases between. Germline V lookup: CDR1 SGHAT, CDR2 FQNNGV. CDR3 region: CASSPGGQGTWGAFF. CDR3 coding DNA: TGTGCCAGCAGCCCAGGAGGGCAGGGTACCTGGGGGGCTTTCTTT.

This chain links TRBV4-3 with TRBJ2-3, with 8 bases fitting TRBD1. Looked up from germline, CDR1 is LGHNA and CDR2 is YSLEER. This CDR3 is built from 15 residues. The J segment lost 4 bases and the V segment lost 5 bases, leaving 8 bases of the junction unmatched. The CDR3: CASSIGQGGADTQYF. The DNA for the CDR3 is TGCGCCAGCAGCATCGGACAGGGTGGCGCAGATACGCAGTATTTT.

The CDR3 DNA is TGTGCCATCAGTGAAGGACAGGGAGGTGGGGAGACCCAGTACTTC. Residues: CAISEGQGGGETQYF. The J gene is TRBJ2-5, the V gene TRBV10-3; TRBD1 matches 8 bases. From germline, CDR1 is ENHRY and CDR2 SYGVKD. CDR3 length: 15 amino acids. The ends lost 3 bases at V and 5 bases at J; junction bases unmatched: 8.

This chain uses TRBV19 with TRBJ2-2; 8 bases map to TRBD1. The CDR3 sequence is 13 residues long. The germline CDR1 and CDR2 sequences are LNHDA and SQIVND (reference sequence). Germline trimming cut 10 bases from V and 4 bases from J; bases unmatched to any gene: 5. CDR3 protein: CATGQGLTGELFF. CDR3 DNA: TGTGCCACAGGACAGGGTCTCACCGGGGAGCTGTTTTTT.

The chain couples TRBV9 to TRBJ1-3; D unresolved. V lost 0 bases and J 3 bases, leaving 10 bases between the germline ends. CDR1 SGDLS and CDR2 YYNGEE come from the germline V gene. This CDR3 has 15 residues. DNA of the CDR3: TGTGCCAGCAGCGTAGAACCGTGGAGTGGAAACACCATATATTTT. Encoded protein: CASSVEPWSGNTIYF.

The CDR3 is CASSLRGGPHNEQFF. CDR3 in DNA: TGTGCCAGCAGTTTACGGGGGGGGCCGCACAATGAGCAGTTCTTC. The rearrangement joins TRBV28 to TRBJ2-1; TRBD2 aligns across 8 bases. This CDR3 has 15 amino acids. V lost 2 bases, J lost 5 bases, and 5 bases stayed unmatched. Germline V gene lookup returns CDR1 MDHEN and CDR2 SYDVKM.

The chain carries TRBV5-1 and TRBJ2-3; D gene uncertain. With 0 bases removed from V and 2 bases from J, the gap between germline ends came to 10 bases. This CDR3 is 15 amino acids long. Germline lookup yields CDR1 SGHRS and CDR2 YFSETQ. This CDR3 is CASSLEHHYTDTQYF. The CDR3 nucleotides are TGCGCCAGCAGCTTGGAGCATCACTACACAGATACGCAGTATTTT.

This clone was seen a handful of times. This chain joins TRBV4-1 and TRBJ2-7; D gene unclear. V lost 0 bases to trimming and J lost 4 bases, with 7 bases between them. The CDR3 runs to 13 residues. Germline CDR1 MGHRA, CDR2 YSYEKL. Here the CDR3 reads CASSQERGYEQYF. CDR3 bases: TGCGCCAGCAGCCAAGAGAGAGGTTACGAGCAGTACTTC.

The chain links TRBV27 to TRBJ1-1; D possibly corresponds to TRBD1 (6 bases). The CDR3 has 15 residues. Germline CDR1 is MNHEY and CDR2 is SMNVEV (reference sequence). Trimming shortened V by 5 bases and J by 3 bases, and 16 bases separated the two germline ends. The CDR3 region has the DNA TGTGCCAGCAGTCCTACAGGGTTAACGTACACTGAAGCTTTCTTT. Its protein product is CASSPTGLTYTEAFF.

The chain carries TRBV4-3 and TRBJ2-7, with D possibly TRBD2 on 5 matching bases. This CDR3 has 14 amino acids. Per germline, CDR1 LGHNA and CDR2 YSLEER. Trimming cost V 4 bases and J 1 base, with 11 bases left between them. This CDR3 is CASSRPGLSYEQYF. The CDR3 DNA follows: TGCGCCAGCAGCCGGCCCGGACTTTCCTACGAGCAGTACTTC.

The chain is built from TRBV13 and TRBJ1-1; no reliable D call. Trimming stripped 6 bases from V and 1 base from J, with 12 bases between. The germline gives CDR1 PRHDT, CDR2 FYEKMQ (reference sequence). The CDR3 is 14 amino acids. CDR3 in amino acids: CASSYRGPNTEAFF. CDR3 bases: TGTGCCAGCAGTTATCGCGGGCCGAACACTGAAGCTTTCTTT.

The chain recombines TRBV3-1 (or the pseudogene TRBV3-2) with TRBJ1-1, with a weak D call TRBD1 (5 bases). V was shortened by 2 bases and J by 2 bases, with 12 bases between the two germline ends. Germline V gene lookup returns CDR1 LGHDT and CDR2 YNNKEL (reference sequence). The CDR3 has 15 amino acids. The CDR3 bases are TGTGCCAGCAGCCAACTGGCCCAGGGCAACACTGAAGCTTTCTTT. Encoded protein: CASSQLAQGNTEAFF.

This clone was detected once. J is TRBJ2-1 and V is TRBV2, with 8 bases lining up with TRBD2. CDR1 and CDR2 (germline): SNHLY, FYNNEI. The CDR3 is made up of 19 amino acids. V dropped 6 bases and J dropped 5; count of bases not matched to a gene: 21. DNA for the CDR3: TGTGCCAGCAGGCCCTCCAGAATTTTTTCCGGGACTAGGAACAATGAGCAGTTCTTC. Its translation: CASRPSRIFSGTRNNEQFF. Looking up the rest from reference TRBV2 and TRBJ2-1 gives the full variable domain: EPEVTQTPSHQVTQMGQEVILRCVPISNHLYFYWYRQILGQKVEFLVSFYNNEISEKSEIFDDQFSVERPDGSNFTLKIRSTKLEDSAMYFCASRPSRIFSGTRNNEQFFGPGTRLTVL.

The chain recombines TRBV5-4 with TRBJ2-1, with 8 nucleotides matching TRBD2. The junction had 15 bases not matched to a gene; V was cut back by 4 bases and J by 9 bases. CDR1 is SGHNT, CDR2 YYREEE, per germline (reference sequence). There are 16 residues in the CDR3. CDR3: CASSTWLRSGGVEQFF. In DNA, the CDR3 is TGTGCCAGCAGCACTTGGCTGAGGTCGGGGGGGGTTGAGCAGTTCTTC.

The V gene is TRBV6-5, the J gene TRBJ2-2, with 10 bases lining up with TRBD1. Losses at the gene ends were 6 bases for V and 4 bases for J; bases not matched to a gene: 5. Looked up from germline, CDR1 is MNHEY and CDR2 is SVGAGI. The CDR3 runs to 15 residues. In DNA form, the CDR3 reads TGTGCCAGCAGGACAGGGGGCGCCGGCACCGGGGAGCTGTTTTTT. It yields the protein CASRTGGAGTGELFF.

The chain links TRBV7-8 to TRBJ1-1; TRBD1 might be the D (5 bases). V gave up 1 base and J gave up 2 bases, with 14 bases separating them. Germline CDR1 SGHVS, CDR2 FQNEAQ. This CDR3 is 16 amino acids long. The CDR3, as DNA: TGTGCCAGCAGCTTAGGGAAGCTGACAGCTAACACTGAAGCTTTCTTT. Encoded protein: CASSLGKLTANTEAFF.

The chain combines TRBV9 with TRBJ2-1; 7 bases line up with TRBD2. The CDR3 is 13 residues long. Germline CDR1 and CDR2: SGDLS and YYNGEE. V lost 4 bases and J lost 6; bases outside the gene matches: 4. CDR3 in amino acids: CASSSAGVNEQFF. The CDR3 DNA is TGTGCCAGCAGCTCCGCGGGGGTCAATGAGCAGTTCTTC. The variable domain in full, with the rest retrieved from reference TRBV9 and TRBJ2-1, is DSGVTQTPKHLITATGQRVTLRCSPRSGDLSVYWYQQSLDQGLQFLIQYYNGEERAKGNILERFSAQQFPDLHSELNLSSLELGDSALYFCASSSAGVNEQFFGPGTRLTVL.

This clone was seen just once. The gene calls are TRBV6-1 and TRBJ2-7; TRBD2 is a possible D gene (6 bases). V was shortened by 0 bases and J by 1 base, with 13 bases between the two germline ends. Per germline, CDR1 MNHNS and CDR2 SASEGT. The CDR3 has 16 residues. The CDR3 DNA reads as TGTGCCAGCAGTGAAGCTCTCGCGGGGCGTTCCTACGAGCAGTACTTC. Protein sequence: CASSEALAGRSYEQYF.

This sequence joins TRBV9 and TRBJ1-1, with 8 bases matching TRBD1. The CDR3 has 14 amino acids. From germline, CDR1 is SGDLS and CDR2 YYNGEE. With 6 bases clipped from V and 4 bases from J, the junction kept 8 bases outside the gene matches. CDR3 bases: TGTGCCAGCATGCAGGGGGCAGGAGGCACTGAAGCTTTCTTT. Protein product: CASMQGAGGTEAFF.

This clone was seen once. The CDR3 coding sequence is TGCGCCAGCAGCCAAGGAACAGGGAGTGGGGCGGAGAAACTGTTTTTT. The encoded protein is CASSQGTGSGAEKLFF. The chain combines TRBV4-1 with TRBJ1-4; maybe TRBD1 (6 bases). Germline-derived CDR1 and CDR2 are MGHRA and YSYEKL. The CDR3 has 16 residues. V shed 1 base and J shed 11 bases, with 20 bases lying between them.

This chain uses TRBV6-2 or TRBV6-3 with TRBJ1-5; D is ambiguous. This CDR3 is 14 amino acids long. CDR1 is MNHEY, CDR2 SVGEGT, per germline. The V end was cut by 6 bases, the J end by 2 bases, with 11 bases between. DNA of the CDR3: TGTGCCAGCAGCCGGCGGGATCGCAATCAGCCCCAGCATTTT. Its protein product is CASSRRDRNQPQHF.

V and J are TRBV6-5 and TRBJ1-5; D remains ambiguous. V was trimmed by 6 bases and J by 6 bases, leaving 12 bases between them. Germline-derived CDR1 and CDR2 are MNHEY and SVGAGI. This CDR3 contains 13 residues. The CDR3 loop is CASSPGEGQPQHF. The CDR3 DNA sequence: TGTGCCAGCAGCCCCGGGGAGGGTCAGCCCCAGCATTTT.